Below are 18 T cell receptor beta chains sequenced from a single sample in a study of monozygotic twins with cystic fibrosis. This table comes from immunoSEQ multiplex PCR, and its TCRdb copy is limited to in-frame clones, with some not included. The repertoire holds about 9,100 clones, with about 90% as singletons. Input material: blood. Receptor source: a boy aged 2 to 9 with cystic fibrosis.

The CDR3 nucleotides read TGTGCCATCAGTCGGACAGTGGGGACCAATCAGCCCCAGCATTTT. Translated: CAISRTVGTNQPQHF. The chain recombines TRBV10-3 with TRBJ1-5; tentative D call: TRBD1 (6 bases). This CDR3 is built from 15 residues. Germline CDR1 is ENHRY and CDR2 is SYGVKD. V shed 5 bases and J shed 3 bases, with 14 bases lying between them.

The V and J genes are TRBV7-2 and TRBJ2-2; D call uncertain. The V end was cut by 1 base, the J end by 6 bases, with 3 bases between. Germline V gene data show CDR1 as SGHTA and CDR2 as FQGNSA. The CDR3 extends over 12 amino acids. The chain's CDR3 is CASSLGAGELFF. The CDR3 DNA reads as TGTGCCAGCAGCTTAGGGGCCGGGGAGCTGTTTTTT.

The chain is built from TRBV11-3 and TRBJ1-2; 7 nucleotides match TRBD1. The J segment lost 2 bases and the V segment lost 5 bases, leaving 5 bases of the junction unmatched. This CDR3 contains 14 residues. Germline CDR1 SGHNT, CDR2 YENEEA. The CDR3 sequence: CASSTRGQNYGYTF. CDR3 bases: TGTGCCAGCAGCACTCGGGGACAGAACTATGGCTACACCTTC.

This chain connects TRBV5-4 to TRBJ2-7; D is unresolved. Trimming took off 0 bases at V and 2 bases at J, with 6 bases between the two ends. The germline gives CDR1 SGHNT, CDR2 YYREEE (reference sequence). This CDR3 is built from 13 residues. The chain's CDR3 is CASSLEATYEQYF. The DNA of the CDR3 is TGTGCCAGCAGCTTGGAAGCGACCTACGAGCAGTACTTC.

J is TRBJ1-2 and V is TRBV2; D is ambiguous. This CDR3 is built from 13 residues. The germline V gene encodes CDR1 SNHLY and CDR2 FYNNEI. V gave up 3 bases and J gave up 3 bases, with 8 bases separating them. CDR3 sequence (DNA): TGTGCCAGCAGTGATGGGTTTTACTATGGCTACACCTTC. Amino acid sequence: CASSDGFYYGYTF. Together with reference TRBV2 and TRBJ1-2, the CDR3 gives the full variable domain: EPEVTQTPSHQVTQMGQEVILRCVPISNHLYFYWYRQILGQKVEFLVSFYNNEISEKSEIFDDQFSVERPDGSNFTLKIRSTKLEDSAMYFCASSDGFYYGYTFGSGTRLTVV.

The chain links TRBV14 to TRBJ2-3; D gene unclear. The CDR3 extends over 15 amino acids. V lost 0 bases and J 2 bases, leaving 9 bases between the germline ends. Germline values: CDR1 SGHDN, CDR2 FVKESK. CDR3 bases: TGTGCCAGCAGCCAAGACCGCAGACACACAGATACGCAGTATTTT. This sequence encodes CASSQDRRHTDTQYF. Together with reference TRBV14 and TRBJ2-3, the CDR3 gives the full variable domain: EAGVTQFPSHSVIEKGQTVTLRCDPISGHDNLYWYRRVMGKEIKFLLHFVKESKQDESGMPNNRFLAERTGGTYSTLKVQPAELEDSGVYFCASSQDRRHTDTQYFGPGTRLTVL.

V usage is TRBV30 and J usage is TRBJ2-3; maybe TRBD1 (7 bases). Germline loops: CDR1 GTSNPN, CDR2 SVGIG (reference sequence). This CDR3 has 15 residues. The chain's CDR3 is CARTGAGGYPDTQYF. In DNA, the CDR3 is TGTGCACGGACGGGGGCAGGGGGTTACCCAGATACGCAGTATTTT. Looking up the rest from reference TRBV30 and TRBJ2-3 gives the full variable domain: SQTIHQWPATLVQPVGSPLSLECTVEGTSNPNLYWYRQAAGRGLQLLFYSVGIGQISSEVPQNLSASRPQDRQFILSSKKLLLSDSGFYLCARTGAGGYPDTQYFGPGTRLTVL.

This chain links TRBV29-1 with TRBJ1-5; D might be TRBD1 (5 bases). The CDR3 sequence is 13 residues long. Trimming stripped 6 bases from V and 3 bases from J, with 12 bases between. Germline V lookup: CDR1 SQVTM, CDR2 ANQGSEA. CDR3 DNA sequence: TGCAGCGTCTTAGACAGTTTCAATCAGCCCCAGCATTTT. Protein: CSVLDSFNQPQHF. Full variable domain (rest looked up from reference TRBV29-1 and TRBJ1-5): SAVISQKPSRDICQRGTSLTIQCQVDSQVTMMFWYRQQPGQSLTLIATANQGSEATYESGFVIDKFPISRPNLTFSTLTVSNMSPEDSSIYLCSVLDSFNQPQHFGDGTRLSIL.

V is TRBV4-2 and J is TRBJ2-3, with D perhaps TRBD2 (7 bases). This CDR3 spans 16 amino acids. The V end was cut by 4 bases, the J end by 5 bases, with 19 bases between. Germline assignment: CDR1 LGHNA and CDR2 YNFKEQ. CDR3 DNA: TGTGCCAGCAGCCCTAATAAGGGGGGGGGCGGAGATACGCAGTATTTT. Encoded protein: CASSPNKGGGGDTQYF.

The chain uses TRBV9 and TRBJ2-3; D gene unclear. This CDR3 is 14 amino acids long. The ends were cut back, 7 bases at V and 1 base at J, with 13 bases in the middle. The germline gives CDR1 SGDLS, CDR2 YYNGEE. The CDR3 DNA reads TGTGCCAGCTCACCCGCGACTGGCACAGATACGCAGTATTTT. This gives the protein CASSPATGTDTQYF.

The rearrangement joins TRBV4-2 to TRBJ1-1, with 7 positions matching TRBD1. This CDR3 has 15 residues. The germline V gene encodes CDR1 LGHNA and CDR2 YNFKEQ. The V and J ends lost 3 bases and 3 bases, in that order; junction bases with no gene match: 7. The CDR3 sequence is CASSQSDREHTEAFF. CDR3 in DNA: TGTGCCAGCAGCCAGTCCGACAGGGAGCACACTGAAGCTTTCTTT.

The chain combines TRBV30 with TRBJ2-5; no clear D gene. Between the trimmed V and J ends, which lost 1 base and 1 base, there was a span of 4 bases. This CDR3 is 12 amino acids long. The V gene's germline CDR1 is GTSNPN and CDR2 SVGIG (reference sequence). CDR3 coding DNA: TGTGCCTGGAGTGCGGGCCAAGAGACCCAGTACTTC. Its protein product is CAWSAGQETQYF.

CDR3 sequence reads: CASSFGTGTGELFF. In nucleotides, the CDR3 is TGTGCCAGCAGCTTCGGGACAGGGACCGGGGAGCTGTTTTTT. This chain uses TRBV5-6 with TRBJ2-2, with 9 bases that match TRBD1. V was pared by 2 bases and J by 5 bases, with 1 base of the junction left unmatched. Germline loops: CDR1 SGHDT, CDR2 YYEEEE. The CDR3 spans 14 residues.

The V call is TRBV18, the J call TRBJ2-7; 10 bases line up with TRBD1. This CDR3 comprises 14 residues. Germline CDR1 KGHSH, CDR2 LQKENI. The V gene end was trimmed by 4 bases and the J gene end by 3 bases; junction bases not matched to a gene: 3. DNA of the CDR3: TGTGCCAGCTCACAGGGACAGGGGTTCTACGAGCAGTACTTC. Translation gives CASSQGQGFYEQYF.

This rearrangement joins TRBV6-6 to TRBJ1-2; D is undetermined. The V end was cut by 6 bases, the J end by 2 bases, with 10 bases between. There are 13 residues in the CDR3. In germline, CDR1 is MNHNY, CDR2 SVGAGI (reference sequence). As DNA, the CDR3 is TGTGCCAGCAGCGGAGCGACGAACTATGGCTACACCTTC. Amino acid sequence: CASSGATNYGYTF.

This chain links TRBV5-1 with TRBJ1-2; 8 bases fit TRBD1. The CDR3 loop spans 14 amino acids. Germline V gene data show CDR1 as SGHRS and CDR2 as YFSETQ. The trim removed 5 bases at V and 6 bases at J, leaving 9 bases unmatched. The CDR3 DNA is TGCGCCAGCAGACGGGGACAGGAACTCGATGGCTACACCTTC. It encodes CASRRGQELDGYTF.

The chain links TRBV29-1 to TRBJ1-3, with D perhaps TRBD1 (6 bases). Per the germline V gene, CDR1 is SQVTM and CDR2 is ANQGSEA. Deletions cut 3 bases from V and 9 bases from J, with 18 bases between. CDR3 size: 14 residues. DNA of the CDR3: TGCAGCGTTGAGCCAGGGGACCCGGAGGGCACCATATATTTT. Translation gives CSVEPGDPEGTIYF.

The chain joins TRBV5-4 to TRBJ1-1; D remains unclear. The V gene's germline CDR1 is SGHNT and CDR2 YYREEE (reference sequence). There are 14 residues in the CDR3. The germline V and J ends were trimmed by 1 base and 7 bases, with 14 bases remaining between them. CDR3: CASSLLSEGIEAFF. CDR3 coding DNA: TGTGCCAGCAGCTTGTTGTCGGAAGGTATTGAAGCTTTCTTT. The entire variable domain, with the rest obtained from reference TRBV5-4 and TRBJ1-1, is as follows: ETGVTQSPTHLIKTRGQQVTLRCSSQSGHNTVSWYQQALGQGPQFIFQYYREEENGRGNFPPRFSGLQFPNYSSELNVNALELDDSALYLCASSLLSEGIEAFFGQGTRLTVV.